This entry features one T cell receptor (beta chain) sequence. These data come from a study of shared clonotypes between healthy human individuals. There were no recent acute infections or vaccinations among the donors, who were healthy HIV-negative adults. Produced via immunoSEQ multiplex PCR; TCRdb's table is partial and in-frame only. The data show some 2.3 million clones, just over 90% seen once. The CDR3 has 17 residues. Germline lookup yields CDR1 LGHNT and CDR2 FRNRAP. The trim removed 0 bases at V and 2 bases at J, leaving 6 bases unmatched. The rearrangement joins TRBV12-5 to TRBJ2-3; 9 bases align to TRBD2. The source of this sequence is a man younger than 35 in good health. Some clones in this sample may be carry-over from other donors' samples. Sequencing was performed on naive CD4+ T cells from PBMCs. The subset here: CD45RA+ positively selected. This chain's CDR3 is CASGLVPKREVTDTQYF. CDR3 sequence (DNA): TGTGCTAGTGGTTTGGTACCGAAGCGGGAGGTCACAGATACGCAGTATTTT.